A single sample is the source of the 29 T cell receptor beta chains below, sequenced in a study of blood T cell repertoires in COVID-19 (dated by TCRdb to about 2020). Libraries were constructed by the immunoSEQ multiplex PCR assay. The table comes from immuneACCESS by way of TCRdb, which keeps in-frame sequences with V and J called. Part of the clones is missing from these tables; in studies checked, under half for an unresolved V gene and the rest for unknown reasons. This sample lists approximately 230,000 clones; about 80% were detected once. About 15% of the sample rests with the top ten. The source material was PBMCs or T cells enriched from blood (not recorded which). Source of these receptors: a man aged 40-49 years who had recovered from COVID-19.

This chain links TRBV6-1 with TRBJ1-1, with D uncertain. Germline lookup yields CDR1 MNHNS and CDR2 SASEGT. This CDR3 contains 15 residues. V was trimmed by 2 bases and J by 3 bases, leaving 13 bases between them. CDR3 region: CASSESRAGYTEAFF. DNA of the CDR3: TGTGCCAGCAGTGAAAGTAGGGCGGGGTACACTGAAGCTTTCTTT.

V is TRBV19 and J is TRBJ1-2; D unclear. Trimming removed 5 bases from V and 7 bases from J, with 5 bases in between. The CDR3 extends over 10 amino acids. Germline values: CDR1 LNHDA, CDR2 SQIVND (reference sequence). The CDR3 loop is CASSRFGYTF. The CDR3 coding sequence is TGTGCCAGTAGTCGTTTTGGCTACACCTTC.

The rearrangement links TRBV2 to TRBJ1-5, with D possibly matching TRBD1 (6 bases). The germline V and J ends were trimmed by 3 bases and 9 bases, with 15 bases remaining between them. CDR3 length: 14 residues. Germline V gene lookup returns CDR1 SNHLY and CDR2 FYNNEI. The CDR3 DNA is TGTGCCAGCAGTGATCCCAGGGGAAGGAGGCCCCAGCATTTT. This codes for CASSDPRGRRPQHF.

The J gene is TRBJ2-3, the V gene TRBV5-5, with no clear D. CDR1 and CDR2 from the germline V gene are SGHKS and YYEKEE (reference sequence). Trimming took off 3 bases at V and 5 bases at J, with 13 bases between the two ends. This CDR3 is built from 14 residues. CDR3 residues: CASSSDTAKDTQYF. In nucleotides, the CDR3 is TGTGCCAGCAGCTCCGACACCGCGAAAGATACGCAGTATTTT.

This chain joins TRBV19 and TRBJ2-3, with D perhaps matching TRBD2 (5 bases). The V gene's germline CDR1 is LNHDA and CDR2 SQIVND (reference sequence). Trimming cost V 5 bases and J 2 bases, with 20 bases left between them. The CDR3 sequence is 17 residues long. The CDR3 is CASSRPYVDGITDTQYF. For the CDR3, the DNA is TGTGCCAGTAGTCGTCCTTATGTGGACGGGATCACAGATACGCAGTATTTT.

CDR3 amino acids: CASSRTYQSNEQFF. In DNA, the CDR3 is TGCGCCAGCAGCCGGACATACCAATCCAATGAGCAGTTCTTC. The gene calls are TRBV10-1 and TRBJ2-1, with D tentatively TRBD1 (5 bases). Germline CDR1 WNHNN, CDR2 SYGVQD (reference sequence). Trimming left V 6 bases short and J 6 bases short, with 15 bases between. This CDR3 has 14 amino acids.

CDR3: CASSPPGQETQYF. The DNA of the CDR3 is TGTGCCAGCTCTCCTCCAGGACAAGAGACCCAGTACTTC. The chain combines TRBV18 with TRBJ2-5; no reliable D call. CDR1 and CDR2 (germline): KGHSH, LQKENI. The CDR3 length is 13 residues. Between the trimmed V and J ends, which lost 6 bases and 2 bases, there was a span of 10 bases.

The V gene is TRBV3-1 (or the pseudogene TRBV3-2), the J gene TRBJ1-2; TRBD1 agrees at 7 bases. V dropped 8 bases and J dropped 8; count of bases not matched to a gene: 8. Germline V gives CDR1 LGHDT, CDR2 YNNKEL (reference sequence). The CDR3 runs 12 residues. The CDR3 region is CASRSDRDGYTF. The CDR3, as DNA: TGTGCCAGCCGGTCCGACAGGGACGGCTACACCTTC.

The chain has TRBV5-1 and TRBJ2-7, with 8 bases matching TRBD2. After removal of 0 bases from V and 2 bases from J, the junction contained 4 bases not matched to a gene. Per the germline V gene, CDR1 is SGHRS and CDR2 is YFSETQ. The CDR3 has 15 residues. DNA for the CDR3: TGCGCCAGCAGCTTGGGGGCGGGAGGACCCTACGAGCAGTACTTC. It encodes CASSLGAGGPYEQYF. The full variable domain, rest sourced from reference TRBV5-1 and TRBJ2-7, is KAGVTQTPRYLIKTRGQQVTLSCSPISGHRSVSWYQQTPGQGLQFLFEYFSETQRNKGNFPGRFSGRQFSNSRSEMNVSTLELGDSALYLCASSLGAGGPYEQYFGPGTRLTVT.

This clone was recorded a few times. V and J are TRBV27 and TRBJ2-2; no clear D gene. The CDR3 is 14 residues long. Deletions cut 0 bases from V and 8 bases from J, with 10 bases between. Per the germline V gene, CDR1 is MNHEY and CDR2 is SMNVEV (reference sequence). The DNA of the CDR3 is TGTGCCAGCAGTTTATCCTGGGCAGCTGGGGAGCTGTTTTTT. Translating it yields CASSLSWAAGELFF.

J is TRBJ2-1 and V is TRBV24-1, with D hard to call. Germline CDR1 is KGHDR and CDR2 is SFDVKD. Trimming removed 4 bases from V and 4 bases from J, with 16 bases in between. CDR3 length: 16 amino acids. CDR3 sequence (DNA): TGTGCCACCAGTGACGATCAGGCGTTCACGTACAATGAGCAGTTCTTC. It is translated as CATSDDQAFTYNEQFF.

This clone was counted only a few times. The V call is TRBV4-1, the J call TRBJ1-1; a weak D match, TRBD1 (6 bases). Trimming pared 1 base from V and 8 bases from J, leaving 20 bases between. Per germline, CDR1 MGHRA and CDR2 YSYEKL. The CDR3 consists of 16 residues. The CDR3 sequence: CASSQATGTYELEAFF. The CDR3 coding sequence is TGCGCCAGCAGCCAAGCGACCGGGACATACGAACTGGAAGCTTTCTTT.

The chain couples TRBV5-6 to TRBJ2-3, with 8 bases matching TRBD2. Germline V gene sequence: CDR1 SGHDT, CDR2 YYEEEE. The CDR3 length is 16 residues. V was pared by 2 bases and J by 2 bases, with 7 bases of the junction left unmatched. The CDR3 loop is CASSFWRGVLTDTQYF. CDR3 sequence (DNA): TGTGCCAGCAGCTTCTGGCGGGGGGTCCTCACAGATACGCAGTATTTT. The whole variable domain, filled in from reference TRBV5-6 and TRBJ2-3, reads DAGVTQSPTHLIKTRGQQVTLRCSPKSGHDTVSWYQQALGQGPQFIFQYYEEEERQRGNFPDRFSGHQFPNYSSELNVNALLLGDSALYLCASSFWRGVLTDTQYFGPGTRLTVL.

This chain connects TRBV18 to TRBJ1-6; D unresolved. Between the trimmed V and J ends, which lost 2 bases and 6 bases, there was a span of 14 bases. The CDR3 has 16 residues. Per germline, CDR1 KGHSH and CDR2 LQKENI. CDR3 coding DNA: TGTGCCAGCTCACCAGGCCAGGATCGTTCTAATTCACCCCTCCACTTT. Amino acids: CASSPGQDRSNSPLHF. The complete variable domain, with remaining parts taken from reference TRBV18 and TRBJ1-6, reads NAGVMQNPRHLVRRRGQEARLRCSPMKGHSHVYWYRQLPEEGLKFMVYLQKENIIDESGMPKERFSAEFPKEGPSILRIQQVVRGDSAAYFCASSPGQDRSNSPLHFGNGTRLTVT.

The rearrangement uses TRBV3-1 (or the pseudogene TRBV3-2) and TRBJ2-7; 7 bases align to TRBD2. This CDR3 is built from 14 residues. The V gene end was trimmed by 2 bases and the J gene end by 6 bases; junction bases not matched to a gene: 7. Germline V CDR1 and CDR2: LGHDT, YNNKEL (reference sequence). The chain's CDR3 is CASSQSGGSAEQYF. CDR3 nucleotide sequence: TGTGCCAGCAGCCAATCCGGCGGGAGTGCCGAGCAGTACTTC.

The chain recombines TRBV5-1 with TRBJ2-7; 10 bases agree with TRBD1. CDR3 length: 15 residues. V was pared by 5 bases and J by 5 bases, with 10 bases of the junction left unmatched. Germline V gene sequence: CDR1 SGHRS, CDR2 YFSETQ. CDR3 protein: CASSPSWDRGHEQYF. CDR3 nucleotides: TGCGCCAGCAGTCCCTCCTGGGACAGGGGCCACGAGCAGTACTTC. Supplemented by reference TRBV5-1 and TRBJ2-7, the full variable domain reads KAGVTQTPRYLIKTRGQQVTLSCSPISGHRSVSWYQQTPGQGLQFLFEYFSETQRNKGNFPGRFSGRQFSNSRSEMNVSTLELGDSALYLCASSPSWDRGHEQYFGPGTRLTVT.

This clone was picked up a small number of times. This chain joins TRBV18 and TRBJ2-7; D not certain. The V end was cut by 0 bases, the J end by 6 bases, with 12 bases between. Germline CDR1 reads KGHSH; CDR2 reads LQKENI. The CDR3 is 14 residues long. In DNA form, the CDR3 reads TGTGCCAGCTCACCACCGTCCCAGCGTAGCGAGCAGTACTTC. This codes for CASSPPSQRSEQYF. The full variable domain, rest sourced from reference TRBV18 and TRBJ2-7, is NAGVMQNPRHLVRRRGQEARLRCSPMKGHSHVYWYRQLPEEGLKFMVYLQKENIIDESGMPKERFSAEFPKEGPSILRIQQVVRGDSAAYFCASSPPSQRSEQYFGPGTRLTVT.

V is TRBV6-1 and J is TRBJ1-2; D might be TRBD1 (6 bases). Germline V gives CDR1 MNHNS, CDR2 SASEGT. The ends were cut back, 3 bases at V and 5 bases at J, with 19 bases in the middle. CDR3 length: 16 residues. CDR3 sequence: CASSEFGAGERYGYTF. DNA for the CDR3: TGTGCCAGCAGTGAGTTTGGGGCAGGGGAAAGGTATGGCTACACCTTC.

The rearrangement uses TRBV9 and TRBJ2-7, with D possibly being TRBD2 (6 bases). The germline V and J ends were trimmed by 0 bases and 4 bases, with 17 bases remaining between them. Looked up from germline, CDR1 is SGDLS and CDR2 is YYNGEE. This CDR3 contains 16 residues. The CDR3 coding sequence is TGTGCCAGCAGCGTAGAGGCGGGGCTTTCGAGATACGAGCAGTACTTC. Its translation: CASSVEAGLSRYEQYF.

A single count supports this clone. This chain connects TRBV9 to TRBJ1-5; D gene uncertain. With 4 bases removed from V and 0 bases from J, the gap between germline ends came to 8 bases. The germline gives CDR1 SGDLS, CDR2 YYNGEE. The CDR3 spans 14 residues. CDR3 DNA sequence: TGTGCCAGCAGCCTCCGGGATAGCAATCAGCCCCAGCATTTT. This gives the protein CASSLRDSNQPQHF.

The CDR3 is CASSPQGPLVSEQYF. DNA of the CDR3: TGTGCCAGCAGCCCCCAGGGCCCTCTAGTGTCCGAGCAGTACTTC. V and J are TRBV7-2 and TRBJ2-7, with D maybe TRBD1 (5 bases). V lost 5 bases and J 6 bases, leaving 20 bases between the germline ends. The CDR3 runs to 15 residues. Per germline, CDR1 SGHTA and CDR2 FQGNSA.

The J gene is TRBJ2-3, the V gene TRBV9, with 7 positions matching TRBD1. This CDR3 has 14 residues. Losses at the gene ends were 3 bases for V and 5 bases for J; bases not matched to a gene: 6. Germline assignment: CDR1 SGDLS and CDR2 YYNGEE. The CDR3 is CASSARQGKDTQYF. CDR3 coding DNA: TGTGCCAGCAGCGCCCGACAGGGCAAAGATACGCAGTATTTT.

V is TRBV5-1 and J is TRBJ1-1, with 7 bases lining up with TRBD1. Germline trimming cut 5 bases from V and 2 bases from J; bases unmatched to any gene: 6. The length of the CDR3 is 14 residues. Germline V gene sequence: CDR1 SGHRS, CDR2 YFSETQ. CDR3 DNA: TGCGCCAGCAGACTCACAGGGGCAAACACTGAAGCTTTCTTT. This encodes CASRLTGANTEAFF.

This chain links TRBV28 with TRBJ2-6, with 10 bases identical to TRBD2. The CDR3 has 19 residues. Germline assignment: CDR1 MDHEN and CDR2 SYDVKM. Losses at the gene ends were 6 bases for V and 0 bases for J; bases not matched to a gene: 11. CDR3 in amino acids: CASRGLLAGGSSGANVLTF. The CDR3 nucleotides are TGTGCCAGCAGGGGGTTGTTAGCGGGAGGCAGCTCTGGGGCCAACGTCCTGACTTTC.

J is TRBJ2-3 and V is TRBV28; the D gene is possibly TRBD2 (6 bases). V was shortened by 4 bases and J by 4 bases, with 18 bases between the two germline ends. CDR1 and CDR2 from the germline V gene are MDHEN and SYDVKM. The CDR3 covers 16 residues. CDR3 loop: CASSSPALADSDTQYF. The CDR3 DNA is TGTGCCAGCAGTTCCCCTGCTTTAGCGGATTCAGATACGCAGTATTTT.

The rearrangement uses TRBV9 and TRBJ2-3; tentative D call: TRBD2 (6 bases). Deletions cut 4 bases from V and 4 bases from J, with 10 bases between. CDR1 SGDLS and CDR2 YYNGEE come from the germline V gene. CDR3 length: 13 amino acids. This CDR3 reads CASSIGTADTQYF. CDR3 DNA sequence: TGTGCCAGCAGCATCGGGACTGCAGATACGCAGTATTTT.

For this clone: This sample also contains other DNA sequences that code for the same CDR3. The chain recombines TRBV12-3 or TRBV12-4 with TRBJ2-3; D is unresolved. Trimming took 2 bases from V and 8 from J, leaving 5 bases between them. The CDR3 length is 11 residues. CDR3 sequence reads: CASSLSGTQYF. In DNA form, the CDR3 reads TGTGCCAGCAGTTTATCCGGTACGCAGTATTTT.

The rearrangement links TRBV19 to TRBJ2-2, with 10 bases fitting TRBD2. The CDR3 runs to 15 residues. Germline assignment: CDR1 LNHDA and CDR2 SQIVND (reference sequence). V shed 7 bases and J 4 bases; nucleotides not matched to a gene: 6. CDR3 residues: CASKSGRAITGELFF. DNA of the CDR3: TGTGCCAGTAAAAGCGGGAGGGCGATCACCGGGGAGCTGTTTTTT. Full variable domain (missing parts from reference TRBV19 and TRBJ2-2): DGGITQSPKYLFRKEGQNVTLSCEQNLNHDAMYWYRQDPGQGLRLIYYSQIVNDFQKGDIAEGYSVSREKKESFPLTVTSAQKNPTAFYLCASKSGRAITGELFFGEGSRLTVL.

The rearrangement joins TRBV5-8 to TRBJ2-6; 9 bases fit TRBD1. This CDR3 is 20 amino acids long. Germline loops: CDR1 SGHTS, CDR2 YDEGEE. V lost 2 bases to trimming and J lost 1 base; unmatched junction nucleotides: 13. DNA of the CDR3: TGTGCCAGCAGCTTTCCAGGACAGGGGAGGCCATTGTCTGGGGCCAACGTCCTGACTTTC. This gives the protein CASSFPGQGRPLSGANVLTF.